These 9 T cell receptor beta chains were sequenced from one sample in a study of blood T cell repertoires in COVID-19. Profiling relied on immunoSEQ multiplex PCR, and the TCRdb table lists in-frame clones only, not all of them. The data contain approximately 440,000 clones, roughly 87% of them singletons. Sequenced sample: PBMCs or T cells enriched from blood (not recorded which). The receptor set was obtained from a young man who had recovered from COVID-19.

The CDR3 nucleotides read TGTGCCAGCACCCAGCTTGGGCTTAGCAATCAGCCCCAGCATTTT. This encodes CASTQLGLSNQPQHF. The chain joins TRBV5-8 to TRBJ1-5; no firm D call. This CDR3 is 15 amino acids long. V dropped 6 bases and J dropped 0 bases, with 13 bases sitting between them. Germline V gene lookup returns CDR1 SGHTS and CDR2 YDEGEE.

The V and J genes are TRBV9 and TRBJ1-3; D ambiguous. This CDR3 region has 15 residues. Germline V CDR1 and CDR2: SGDLS, YYNGEE. Between the trimmed V and J ends, which lost 1 base and 4 bases, there was a span of 12 bases. The CDR3 here is CASSVSGVIGNTIYF. The CDR3 region has the DNA TGTGCCAGCAGCGTATCGGGAGTGATCGGAAACACCATATATTTT.

The rearrangement joins TRBV30 to TRBJ2-3, with D possibly matching TRBD1 (5 bases). Trimming removed 0 bases from V and 3 bases from J, with 16 bases in between. Germline assignment: CDR1 GTSNPN and CDR2 SVGIG (reference sequence). This CDR3 has 16 residues. CDR3 coding DNA: TGTGCCTGGAGTGTACCCAGGGATTGGGCAACAGATACGCAGTATTTT. Translation gives CAWSVPRDWATDTQYF.

For the CDR3, the DNA is TGTGCCTGGAGCCCCACGGGGGGCAGCGCTTTCTTT. Amino acid sequence: CAWSPTGGSAFF. V gene TRBV30 combines with J gene TRBJ1-1; weak D call: TRBD1 (6 bases). Germline CDR1 GTSNPN, CDR2 SVGIG (reference sequence). The V gene lost 3 bases and the J gene lost 11 bases, with 16 bases spanning the gap. The CDR3 length is 12 residues. The whole variable domain, remainder taken from reference TRBV30 and TRBJ1-1, is SQTIHQWPATLVQPVGSPLSLECTVEGTSNPNLYWYRQAAGRGLQLLFYSVGIGQISSEVPQNLSASRPQDRQFILSSKKLLLSDSGFYLCAWSPTGGSAFFGQGTRLTVV.

This clone came up once. J is TRBJ1-6 and V is TRBV28, with a weak D call TRBD1 (5 bases). V dropped 1 base and J dropped 16 bases, with 17 bases sitting between them. CDR3 length: 14 residues. From germline, CDR1 is MDHEN and CDR2 SYDVKM. CDR3 nucleotide sequence: TGTGCCAGCAGTTTATCGGGGGTTCGGACTATGCTCCACTTT. It translates to CASSLSGVRTMLHF.

The V gene is TRBV19, the J gene TRBJ2-1; 11 bases match TRBD2. Per germline, CDR1 LNHDA and CDR2 SQIVND (reference sequence). CDR3 length equals 16 residues. The junction had 8 bases not matched to a gene; V was cut back by 5 bases and J by 5 bases. The CDR3 is CASSSISGRANNEQFF. In nucleotides, the CDR3 is TGTGCCAGTAGTTCTATTAGCGGGAGGGCCAACAATGAGCAGTTCTTC.

This clone occurred once. V is TRBV2 and J is TRBJ1-3; no firm D call. This CDR3 has 13 amino acids. Germline CDR1 and CDR2: SNHLY and FYNNEI. The ends were cut back, 7 bases at V and 0 bases at J, with 7 bases in the middle. The CDR3 spells CASIADSGNTIYF. Here the CDR3 DNA reads TGTGCCAGCATCGCGGACTCTGGAAACACCATATATTTT.

CDR3 in amino acids: CASSVGPGTDGNTIYF. CDR3 sequence (DNA): TGTGCCAGCAGCGTAGGCCCCGGGACAGATGGAAACACCATATATTTT. V usage is TRBV9 and J usage is TRBJ1-3, with 7 bases aligning to TRBD1. This CDR3 contains 16 residues. Germline CDR1 is SGDLS and CDR2 is YYNGEE. V gave up 0 bases and J gave up 3 bases; unmatched junction bases: 6.

J is TRBJ2-7 and V is TRBV28; D is unresolved. The CDR3 extends over 15 amino acids. V was shortened by 1 base and J by 3 bases, with 13 bases between the two germline ends. Germline lookup yields CDR1 MDHEN and CDR2 SYDVKM. The CDR3: CASSLFGGSFYEQYF. CDR3 sequence (DNA): TGTGCCAGCAGTTTATTCGGCGGTAGCTTCTACGAGCAGTACTTC.